Each of the 25 T cell receptor beta chains below was sequenced from the same sample in a study of naive and memory T cell subsets. Their recognized antigens are unknown. Study results and limitations: A few larger clonotypes appeared in naive repertoires, especially CD8, possibly memory cells re-expressing CD45RA.

Both TRBC1 and TRBC2 were covered by a beta constant-region primer of two equimolar oligonucleotides. Four rounds of PCR amplified the ligated cDNA using nested alpha and beta constant-region primers plus SP2. TCRdb reprocessed the UMI-ligation and nested PCR reads via MiXCR and lists one record per CDR3 protein. Of roughly 100,000 distinct CDR3 sequences listed, more than 14% are singletons. Sequencing was done on a sample of naive CD8+ T cells from blood. The receptors derive from a human donor in good health.

This clonotype was observed a handful of times. The rearrangement joins TRBV6-2 or TRBV6-3 to TRBJ1-1, with no clear D. Germline V gene sequence: CDR1 MNHEY, CDR2 SVGEGT. CDR3 length: 15 amino acids. Trimming stripped 2 bases from V and 10 bases from J, with 20 bases between. The CDR3, as DNA: TGTGCCAGCAGTTACGGGCAGGCCCCTACTAAGGGAGCTTTCTTT. This codes for CASSYGQAPTKGAFF.

This clonotype has more than one count but fewer than ten. V and J are TRBV5-4 and TRBJ1-3; D is possibly TRBD1 (5 bases). In germline, CDR1 is SGHNT, CDR2 YYREEE (reference sequence). The CDR3 runs 14 residues. Trimming left V 3 bases short and J 0 bases short, with 7 bases between. DNA of the CDR3: TGTGCCAGCAGCTCACAGGACTCTGGAAACACCATATATTTT. Translating gives CASSSQDSGNTIYF.

This clonotype was counted only a few times. The DNA of the CDR3 is TGTGCCAGCAGCTTAGTAACGACCTACGAGCAGTACTTC. Its protein is CASSLVTTYEQYF. The chain has TRBV11-1 and TRBJ2-7, with D hard to call. V lost 1 base to trimming and J lost 2 bases, with 6 bases between them. The germline V gene encodes CDR1 SGHAT and CDR2 FQDESV (reference sequence). The CDR3 is 13 residues long.

J is TRBJ1-2 and V is TRBV20-1; D not resolved. The germline V gene has CDR1 DFQATT and CDR2 SNEGSKA (reference sequence). Trimming left V 3 bases short and J 8 bases short, with 19 bases between. The CDR3 has 14 amino acids. CDR3 loop: CSASGSGLLSGYTF. The CDR3 DNA reads TGCAGTGCTAGTGGATCCGGCCTTTTGAGCGGCTACACCTTC.

V is TRBV7-9 and J is TRBJ2-2; D perhaps matches TRBD1 (5 bases). Germline CDR1 reads SEHNR; CDR2 reads FQNEAQ (reference sequence). Trimming took off 5 bases at V and 4 bases at J, with 8 bases between the two ends. This CDR3 region has 13 residues. The CDR3 bases are TGTGCCAGCAGCGCCACAGGCACCGGGGAGCTGTTTTTT. Translation: CASSATGTGELFF.

This clonotype was observed many times. The rearrangement links TRBV30 to TRBJ2-7, with 12 bases identical to TRBD1. Germline lookup yields CDR1 GTSNPN and CDR2 SVGIG (reference sequence). The CDR3 is made up of 15 amino acids. With V trimmed by 5 bases and J by 6 bases, 11 bases remained unmatched. The chain's CDR3 is CAWHPGQGAYPEQYF. DNA of the CDR3: TGTGCCTGGCACCCGGGACAGGGGGCGTACCCCGAGCAGTACTTC.

This clonotype was counted ten times or more. The chain recombines TRBV30 with TRBJ1-2, with D perhaps matching TRBD1 (5 bases). V dropped 3 bases and J dropped 8 bases, with 13 bases sitting between them. The CDR3 has 12 residues. The V gene's germline CDR1 is GTSNPN and CDR2 SVGIG (reference sequence). The DNA for the CDR3 is TGTGCCTGGAGCGACACCCCAGGGGGCTACACCTTC. As protein: CAWSDTPGGYTF.

The chain couples TRBV30 to TRBJ2-1; D possibly corresponds to TRBD2 (5 bases). V was shortened by 0 bases and J by 9 bases, with 9 bases between the two germline ends. The CDR3 contains 12 residues. Germline CDR1 GTSNPN, CDR2 SVGIG (reference sequence). DNA for the CDR3: TGTGCCTGGAGTGTACCGGGGATTGAGCAGTTCTTC. Translating it yields CAWSVPGIEQFF. The full variable domain, completed using reference TRBV30 and TRBJ2-1, is SQTIHQWPATLVQPVGSPLSLECTVEGTSNPNLYWYRQAAGRGLQLLFYSVGIGQISSEVPQNLSASRPQDRQFILSSKKLLLSDSGFYLCAWSVPGIEQFFGPGTRLTVL.

This clonotype occurred a few times. A junction end diverges from the germline sequence, so it may reflect a read error. J is TRBJ2-7 and V is TRBV13; D tentatively reads TRBD1 or TRBD2 (5 bases each). CDR3 length: 12 amino acids. Germline values: CDR1 PRHDT, CDR2 FYEKMQ (reference sequence). CDR3 amino acids: CASSLGPGHRDF. DNA of the CDR3: TGTGCCAGCAGCTTAGGCCCGGGGCATAGGGACTTC.

This chain joins TRBV6-5 and TRBJ1-1; no definite D call. This CDR3 spans 14 amino acids. Germline-derived CDR1 and CDR2 are MNHEY and SVGAGI. Trimming pared 8 bases from V and 0 bases from J, leaving 13 bases between. Here the CDR3 DNA reads TGTGCCAGCTCCTCCGCAGGCTTGAACACTGAAGCTTTCTTT. As protein: CASSSAGLNTEAFF.

V usage is TRBV9 and J usage is TRBJ2-7; D is perhaps TRBD2 (6 bases). There are 13 residues in the CDR3. Germline V gives CDR1 SGDLS, CDR2 YYNGEE. Trimming took off 1 base at V and 5 bases at J, with 10 bases between the two ends. The CDR3 nucleotides read TGTGCCAGCAGCGTATCGGGGGTAAACGAGCAGTACTTC. Protein sequence: CASSVSGVNEQYF.

This clonotype was seen repeatedly, ten times or more. This chain joins TRBV11-1 and TRBJ2-3; TRBD1 might be the D (6 bases). CDR1 and CDR2 (germline): SGHAT, FQDESV (reference sequence). V dropped 6 bases and J dropped 5 bases, with 12 bases sitting between them. The CDR3 contains 13 residues. CDR3 amino acids: CASSDGQRDTQYF. DNA of the CDR3: TGTGCCAGCAGTGACGGACAGCGAGATACGCAGTATTTT. Combining the CDR3 with reference TRBV11-1 and TRBJ2-3 gives the whole variable domain EAEVAQSPRYKITEKSQAVAFWCDPISGHATLYWYRQILGQGPELLVQFQDESVVDDSQLPKDRFSAERLKGVDSTLKIQPAELGDSAMYLCASSDGQRDTQYFGPGTRLTVL.

The chain has TRBV7-3 and TRBJ1-2; D uncertain. This CDR3 spans 13 amino acids. Trimming shortened V by 3 bases and J by 4 bases, and 9 bases separated the two germline ends. Per the germline V gene, CDR1 is SGHTA and CDR2 is FQGTGA. CDR3 sequence reads: CASSFLAGYGYTF. In nucleotides, the CDR3 is TGTGCCAGCAGCTTTCTCGCAGGCTATGGCTACACCTTC.

This clonotype was found a few times. This chain connects TRBV12-3 or TRBV12-4 to TRBJ2-7; tentatively, D is TRBD1 or TRBD2 (5 bases each). The ends were cut back, 1 base at V and 2 bases at J, with 12 bases in the middle. The length of the CDR3 is 15 residues. CDR3 sequence reads: CASSLDLGETYEQYF. The CDR3 bases are TGTGCCAGCAGTTTAGATTTGGGGGAAACCTACGAGCAGTACTTC.

This clonotype was counted between two and nine times. The CDR3, as DNA: TGTGCCACCCTCGGGGTCCGGGGGGCGGGAGAAAAACTGTTTTTT. Translated, it gives CATLGVRGAGEKLFF. The chain employs TRBV28 and TRBJ1-4; weak D call: TRBD1 (6 bases). Germline loops: CDR1 MDHEN, CDR2 SYDVKM. V lost 10 bases and J lost 8, with 23 bases in between. This CDR3 region has 15 residues.

About this clonotype itself: This could be a read error, since a much larger clone is one nucleotide away. This rearrangement joins TRBV29-1 to TRBJ2-7; 7 positions agree with TRBD1. The CDR3 has 15 residues. Per the germline V gene, CDR1 is SQVTM and CDR2 is ANQGSEA. The V gene end was trimmed by 8 bases and the J gene end by 7 bases; junction bases not matched to a gene: 20. Here the CDR3 reads CSPLRSGTAKGEQYF. The DNA of the CDR3 is TGCAGCCCTCTTCGGTCGGGGACAGCCAAGGGAGAGCAGTACTTC.

This clonotype was detected only a few times. The rearrangement uses TRBV7-6 and TRBJ2-3, with D unresolved. The V and J ends lost 4 bases and 2 bases respectively, with 13 bases between them. Germline CDR1 and CDR2: SGHVS and FNYEAQ. The CDR3 is made up of 15 amino acids. The DNA of the CDR3 is TGTGCCAGCAGCTCGACATTGCTTGACACAGATACGCAGTATTTT. Its protein product is CASSSTLLDTDTQYF. Full variable domain (missing parts from reference TRBV7-6 and TRBJ2-3): GAGVSQSPRYKVTKRGQDVALRCDPISGHVSLYWYRQALGQGPEFLTYFNYEAQQDKSGLPNDRFSAERPEGSISTLTIQRTEQRDSAMYRCASSSTLLDTDTQYFGPGTRLTVL.

This clonotype was counted ten times or more. This chain joins TRBV12-3 or TRBV12-4 and TRBJ1-2; TRBD1 matches at 7 bases. CDR3 length equals 16 residues. With V trimmed by 4 bases and J by 3 bases, 11 bases remained unmatched. CDR3: CASSSSGGAWDYGYTF. The CDR3 DNA reads as TGTGCCAGCAGTTCCTCAGGGGGGGCTTGGGACTATGGCTACACCTTC.

The gene calls are TRBV15 and TRBJ2-1; no reliable D call. From germline, CDR1 is LNHNV and CDR2 YYDKDF (reference sequence). Trimming left V 0 bases short and J 3 bases short, with 9 bases between. This CDR3 is built from 15 residues. The CDR3 DNA is TGTGCCACCAGCAGAGAAGCTACGAACTACAATGAGCAGTTCTTC. This translates into CATSREATNYNEQFF.

This clonotype was detected many times. V and J are TRBV11-2 and TRBJ1-5; D gene ambiguous. The germline CDR1 and CDR2 sequences are SGHAT and FQNNGV. Trimming shortened V by 2 bases and J by 0 bases, and 5 bases separated the two germline ends. The CDR3 runs to 14 residues. CDR3 residues: CASSLSYSNQPQHF. The CDR3 bases are TGTGCCAGCAGCTTAAGCTATAGCAATCAGCCCCAGCATTTT.

The chain uses TRBV7-6 and TRBJ2-4; D tentatively reads TRBD1 or TRBD2 (7 bases each). Trimming removed 5 bases from V and 8 bases from J, with 13 bases in between. The CDR3 has 13 residues. The germline CDR1 and CDR2 sequences are SGHVS and FNYEAQ. CDR3 DNA sequence: TGTGCCAGCAGCGTACAGGGGAGGGACATTCAGTACTTC. Protein product: CASSVQGRDIQYF.

The chain employs TRBV7-9 and TRBJ2-7; weak D call: TRBD1 (5 bases). Germline CDR1 reads SEHNR; CDR2 reads FQNEAQ (reference sequence). V gave up 5 bases and J gave up 3 bases, with 14 bases separating them. The CDR3 sequence is 14 residues long. Here the CDR3 reads CASSPVTAFYEQYF. In DNA, the CDR3 is TGTGCCAGCAGCCCTGTGACAGCATTCTACGAGCAGTACTTC.

The gene calls are TRBV4-3 and TRBJ2-4; D is perhaps TRBD1 (6 bases). CDR1 is LGHNA and CDR2 is YSLEER in the germline V gene. The CDR3 sequence is 15 residues long. The V end lost 3 bases, the J end lost 8 bases, and 17 bases lay between the germline ends. As DNA, the CDR3 is TGCGCCAGCAGCCAGCAAGGGCCCTCAGGGGACATTCAGTACTTC. Translating it yields CASSQQGPSGDIQYF.

This chain connects TRBV5-1 to TRBJ2-7; possibly TRBD1 for D (5 bases). The V gene lost 2 bases and the J gene lost 5 bases, with 17 bases spanning the gap. This CDR3 is built from 15 residues. Germline V CDR1 and CDR2: SGHRS, YFSETQ. Here the CDR3 DNA reads TGCGCCAGCAGCTTTAAACAGGCCTACGGCAACGAGCAGTACTTC. It specifies CASSFKQAYGNEQYF. The complete variable domain, with remaining parts taken from reference TRBV5-1 and TRBJ2-7, reads KAGVTQTPRYLIKTRGQQVTLSCSPISGHRSVSWYQQTPGQGLQFLFEYFSETQRNKGNFPGRFSGRQFSNSRSEMNVSTLELGDSALYLCASSFKQAYGNEQYFGPGTRLTVT.

Ten or more counts support this clonotype. CDR3 sequence reads: CSARAQGYEQYF. The CDR3 DNA follows: TGCAGTGCCCGCGCACAGGGCTACGAGCAGTACTTC. J is TRBJ2-7 and V is TRBV20-1; perhaps TRBD1 as D (6 bases). CDR1 DFQATT and CDR2 SNEGSKA come from the germline V gene (reference sequence). The CDR3 sequence is 12 residues long. Trimming stripped 6 bases from V and 3 bases from J, with 12 bases between.